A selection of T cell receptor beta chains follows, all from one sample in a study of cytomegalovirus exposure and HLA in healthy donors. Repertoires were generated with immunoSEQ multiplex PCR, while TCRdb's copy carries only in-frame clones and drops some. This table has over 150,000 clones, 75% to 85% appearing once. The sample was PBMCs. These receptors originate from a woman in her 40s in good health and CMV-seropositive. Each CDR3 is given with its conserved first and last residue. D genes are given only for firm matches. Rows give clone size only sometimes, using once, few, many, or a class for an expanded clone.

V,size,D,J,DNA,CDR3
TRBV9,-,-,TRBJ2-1,TGTGCCAGCAGCGTAGGGTGGGGGGCCTACAATGAGCAGTTCTTC,CASSVGWGAYNEQFF
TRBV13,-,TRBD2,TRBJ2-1,TGTGCCAGCAGCCCTACCCTAGAGGCTAGCGGGGCAGGCTCCTACAATGAGCAGTTCTTC,CASSPTLEASGAGSYNEQFF
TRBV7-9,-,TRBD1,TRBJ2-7,TGTGCCAGCAGCTTGGGGGGACAGGGGGCTAACGAGCAGTACTTC,CASSLGGQGANEQYF
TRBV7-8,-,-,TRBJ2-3,TGTGCCAGCAGCTTAGCGAACGTAGACACAGATACGCAGTATTTT,CASSLANVDTDTQYF
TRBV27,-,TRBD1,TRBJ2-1,TGTGCCAGCAGTTTACACAGGGGGCTATCCTACAATGAGCAGTTCTTC,CASSLHRGLSYNEQFF
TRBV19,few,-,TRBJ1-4,TGTGCCAGTGGATACATCCGGGACACGAGACCAAATGAAAAACTGTTTTTT,CASGYIRDTRPNEKLFF
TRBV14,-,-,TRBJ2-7,TGTGCCAGCAGCCCCCCTTCTCGGGAAGCCTACGAGCAGTACTTC,CASSPPSREAYEQYF
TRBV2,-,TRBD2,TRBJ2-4,TGTGCCAGTCTAGAGAAGCGGGAGGTAGCCAAAAACATTCAGTACTTC,CASLEKREVAKNIQYF
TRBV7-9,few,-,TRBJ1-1,TGTGCCAGCAGCCCATTGTCTGGCGGCGTGGACACTGAAGCTTTCTTT,CASSPLSGGVDTEAFF
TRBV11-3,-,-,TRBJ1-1,TGTGCCAGCAGCCAGTTTCGGTGGGGGCCGGACCCGAACACTGAAGCTTTCTTT,CASSQFRWGPDPNTEAFF
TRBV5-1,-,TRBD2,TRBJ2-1,TGCGCCAGCCATAGCCCGGGACATATCGCGGGGGGAAGTAATTACAATGAGCAGTTCTTC,CASHSPGHIAGGSNYNEQFF
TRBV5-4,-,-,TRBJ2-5,TGTGCCAGCAGCTTGGACCTCGGGGAGACCCAGTACTTC,CASSLDLGETQYF
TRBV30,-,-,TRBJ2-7,TGTGCCTGGAGTGTCCAACCCGGGGGTTACGAGCAGTACTTC,CAWSVQPGGYEQYF
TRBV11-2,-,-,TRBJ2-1,TGTGCCAGCAGCTTAGGTTCCAGGGACTGGTTCTTC,CASSLGSRDWFF
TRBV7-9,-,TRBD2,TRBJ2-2,TGTGCCAGCAGCCACCAAGGACTAGCGGGAGGACGGACCGGGGAGCTGTTTTTT,CASSHQGLAGGRTGELFF
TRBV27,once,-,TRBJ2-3,TGTGCCAGCAGTTTAAAACGCGGGATCTCAGATACGCAGTATTTT,CASSLKRGISDTQYF
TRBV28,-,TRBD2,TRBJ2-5,TGTGCCAGCAGTTTCTCGGGACTAGCGGGATTTGAGACCCAGTACTTC,CASSFSGLAGFETQYF
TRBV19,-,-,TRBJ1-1,TGTGCCAGTAGTATAGGGGAGGGGGGAATGGGGCCTGAAGCTTTCTTT,CASSIGEGGMGPEAFF
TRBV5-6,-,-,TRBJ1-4,TGTGCCAGCAGCTTGACAGGGAGATATGAAAAACTGTTTTTT,CASSLTGRYEKLFF
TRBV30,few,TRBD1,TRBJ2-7,TGTGCCTGGAGCCTTTTAGAGGGGGCCCACGAGCAGTACTTC,CAWSLLEGAHEQYF
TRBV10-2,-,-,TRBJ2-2,TGCGCCAGCAAATACGGGTCCGGGGAGCTGTTTTTT,CASKYGSGELFF
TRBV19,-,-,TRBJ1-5,TGTGCCAGTAGTACGACCTATCCACAGGGCGTGAGGGGTCAGCCCCAGCATTTT,CASSTTYPQGVRGQPQHF
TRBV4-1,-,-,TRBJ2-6,TGCGCCAGCAGCCAAGAACGATCAGGGTACCTCTCGGGGGCCAACGTCCTGACTTTC,CASSQERSGYLSGANVLTF
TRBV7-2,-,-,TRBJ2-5,TGTGCCAGCAGCTACCTAAGGACAGCGCGAGAGACCCAGTACTTC,CASSYLRTARETQYF
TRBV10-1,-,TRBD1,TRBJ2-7,TGCGCCAGCAGTGTGATAACAGGGGCGAACTACGAGCAGTACTTC,CASSVITGANYEQYF
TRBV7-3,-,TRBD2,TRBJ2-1,TGTGCCAGCAGCTTAGATCGGGGGGACTACAATGAGCAGTTCTTC,CASSLDRGDYNEQFF
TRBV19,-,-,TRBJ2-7,TGTGCCAGTAGTACTCCGGGACTGAGCTACGAGCAGTACTTC,CASSTPGLSYEQYF
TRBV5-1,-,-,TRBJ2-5,TGCGCCAGCAGCAGGGGTGGTCTATTTGAGACCCAGTACTTC,CASSRGGLFETQYF
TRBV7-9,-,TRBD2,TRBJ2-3,TGTGCCAGCAGCGGGAGGACTAGCGGGAGAACAGATACGCAGTATTTT,CASSGRTSGRTDTQYF
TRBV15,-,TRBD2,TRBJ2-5,TGTGCCACCAGCAGAGATCCGGGGGGTGGGACCCAGTACTTC,CATSRDPGGGTQYF
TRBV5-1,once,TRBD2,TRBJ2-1,TGCGCCAGCAGCTTAACTAGCGGGAGGGAGGCTGAGCAGTTCTTC,CASSLTSGREAEQFF
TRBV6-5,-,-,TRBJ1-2,TGTGCCAGCCTAGGGGGTGGCTATGGCTACACCTTC,CASLGGGYGYTF
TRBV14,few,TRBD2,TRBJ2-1,TGTGCCAGCAGCCACCTCCTCAGCGGGAGAGGGTACAATGAGCAGTTCTTC,CASSHLLSGRGYNEQFF
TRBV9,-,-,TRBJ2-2,TGTGCCAGCAGGGACACCCTGGGGGAGCTGTTTTTT,CASRDTLGELFF
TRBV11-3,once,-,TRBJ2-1,TGTGCCAGCAGCTTCTGGGCAGTGCGAGCGGGTAGCTCCTACAATGAGCAGTTCTTC,CASSFWAVRAGSSYNEQFF
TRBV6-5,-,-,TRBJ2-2,TGTGCCAGCAGTCCCCGACCGGGCACCGGGGAGCTGTTTTTT,CASSPRPGTGELFF
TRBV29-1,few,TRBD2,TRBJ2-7,TGCAGCGTTGTGACTAGCGGTTCCTACGAGCAGTACTTC,CSVVTSGSYEQYF
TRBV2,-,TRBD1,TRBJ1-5,TGTGCCAGCAGTCAAAAGGGACAGGGGGTTCAGCCCCAGCATTTT,CASSQKGQGVQPQHF
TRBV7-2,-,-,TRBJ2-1,TGTGCCAGCAGCTCCAACCCCAGGGCTTCCTACAATGAGCAGTTCTTC,CASSSNPRASYNEQFF
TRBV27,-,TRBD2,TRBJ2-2,TGTGCCAGCAGTCCCTTTGCGGGAGGGCCCGGCGGGGAGCTGTTTTTT,CASSPFAGGPGGELFF
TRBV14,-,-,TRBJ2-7,TGTGCCAGCAGCCAAGGTAACAGCCCACCTACGAAGCAGTACTTC,CASSQGNSPPTKQYF
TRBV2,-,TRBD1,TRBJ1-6,TGTGCCAGCAGTCTAGGACAGGGGCATAATTCACCCCTCCACTTT,CASSLGQGHNSPLHF
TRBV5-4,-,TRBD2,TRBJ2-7,TGTGCCAGCAGCTTGTCAGTGGCGGGGGACTACGAGCAGTACTTC,CASSLSVAGDYEQYF
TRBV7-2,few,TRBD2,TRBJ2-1,TGTGCCAGCAGTTGGACTAGCGGGAGAGATGAGCAGTTCTTC,CASSWTSGRDEQFF
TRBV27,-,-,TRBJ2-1,TGTGCCAGCAGTCCACCATCATTTTGGGGAGCCCACAATGAGCAGTTCTTC,CASSPPSFWGAHNEQFF
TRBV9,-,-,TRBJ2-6,TGTGCCAGCAGCTCTATCGGTTCAGGCGGGGCCAACGTCCTGACTTTC,CASSSIGSGGANVLTF
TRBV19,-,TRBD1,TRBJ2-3,TGTGCCAGCAGGGACAGGGGTGTTGCAGATACGCAGTATTTT,CASRDRGVADTQYF
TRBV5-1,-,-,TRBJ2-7,TGCGCCAGCAGCTTGCAGGATTCCTACGAGCAGTACTTC,CASSLQDSYEQYF
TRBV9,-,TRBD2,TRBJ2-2,TGTGCCAGCAGTCTCCGGGAGGGCCTTGAGCTGTTTTTT,CASSLREGLELFF